Shown below are 30 T cell receptor beta chains from a single sample sequenced in a study of T cells in Graves' hyperthyroidism and ophthalmopathy (dated by TCRdb to the late 2010s). The library was prepared using multiplex PCR. TCRdb lists the instrument as Illumina HiSeq 2000. The TCR beta CDR3 regions were amplified from the RNA transcripts. The first round of RT-PCR for the TCR CDR3 was performed with the HTBI primer set and the Qiagen OneStep RT-PCR kit. TCRdb reprocessed the public reads (quality trimming at Q25 with fastp, clone calling with MiXCR) and kept in-frame beta chains. One record per CDR3 amino acid sequence lists the most common genes and DNA. For this sample the table gives 500,000 to 650,000 distinct CDR3 sequences, of which just under 20% were detected only once. The ten biggest clones cover about 50% of the sample. Sequenced sample: blood. The origin of the receptors is a man between 40 and 49 years old with Graves' ophthalmopathy.

The chain is built from TRBV28 and TRBJ1-2; 8 bases line up with TRBD1. Looked up from germline, CDR1 is MDHEN and CDR2 is SYDVKM. V was pared by 5 bases and J by 2 bases, with 13 bases of the junction left unmatched. The CDR3 totals 17 residues. The CDR3 DNA sequence: TGTGCCAGCAGTCCCCCCACCCTACAGGGGGGAAACTATGGCTACACCTTC. Protein sequence: CASSPPTLQGGNYGYTF.

This clonotype was seen at least ten times. The chain couples TRBV7-3 to TRBJ2-1; possibly TRBD2 for D (6 bases). Per germline, CDR1 SGHTA and CDR2 FQGTGA. V lost 5 bases and J 8 bases, leaving 13 bases between the germline ends. This CDR3 contains 13 residues. CDR3 sequence: CASSDGGFDEQFF. In DNA form, the CDR3 reads TGTGCCAGCAGCGATGGAGGGTTTGATGAGCAGTTCTTC.

The CDR3 coding sequence is TGTGCCAGCAGTTCAAACTTTAACACCGGGGAGCTGTTTTTT. It translates to CASSSNFNTGELFF. V and J are TRBV6-2 or TRBV6-3 and TRBJ2-2, with D unclear. This CDR3 contains 14 residues. V dropped 4 bases and J dropped 2 bases, with 8 bases sitting between them. The germline gives CDR1 MNHEY, CDR2 SVGEGT.

This clonotype was seen many times. This chain joins TRBV10-1 and TRBJ2-5; TRBD2 agrees at 8 bases. Germline CDR1 reads WNHNN; CDR2 reads SYGVQD (reference sequence). Unmatched junction bases numbered 7, after V lost 8 bases and J lost 5 bases. The CDR3 sequence is 13 residues long. CDR3 in amino acids: CASSPGLGETQYF. CDR3 bases: TGCGCCAGCTCTCCGGGACTAGGGGAGACCCAGTACTTC.

Many counts were recorded for this clonotype. V and J are TRBV2 and TRBJ1-1, with TRBD1 as a possible D gene (6 bases). The germline V and J ends were trimmed by 3 bases and 8 bases, with 7 bases remaining between them. Per germline, CDR1 SNHLY and CDR2 FYNNEI. The CDR3 has 11 residues. Written as DNA, the CDR3 is TGTGCCAGCAGTGACACAGGGGAAGCTTTCTTT. Protein product: CASSDTGEAFF.

This clonotype came up many times. The V and J genes are TRBV24-1 and TRBJ2-1; D remains ambiguous. This CDR3 comprises 14 residues. Trimming stripped 2 bases from V and 5 bases from J, with 9 bases between. The V gene's germline CDR1 is KGHDR and CDR2 SFDVKD. CDR3: CATSDSDGHNEQFF. Written as DNA, the CDR3 is TGTGCCACCAGTGATTCGGACGGCCACAATGAGCAGTTCTTC.

The chain carries TRBV13 and TRBJ2-1; 14 bases map to TRBD2. V dropped 5 bases and J dropped 6; count of bases not matched to a gene: 3. The CDR3 contains 15 residues. Germline assignment: CDR1 PRHDT and CDR2 FYEKMQ (reference sequence). This CDR3 is CASSEGLAGVNEQFF. The CDR3 nucleotides are TGTGCCAGCAGCGAGGGACTAGCGGGAGTCAATGAGCAGTTCTTC. Using reference TRBV13 and TRBJ2-1 for the parts outside the CDR3, the full variable domain is AAGVIQSPRHLIKEKRETATLKCYPIPRHDTVYWYQQGPGQDPQFLISFYEKMQSDKGSIPDRFSAQQFSDYHSELNMSSLELGDSALYFCASSEGLAGVNEQFFGPGTRLTVL.

V usage is TRBV29-1 and J usage is TRBJ2-7; 11 bases are a match to TRBD1. The CDR3 contains 14 residues. Unmatched junction bases numbered 10, after V lost 7 bases and J lost 5 bases. Per germline, CDR1 SQVTM and CDR2 ANQGSEA. The CDR3 sequence is CSARPRTGGNEQYF. In DNA form, the CDR3 reads TGCAGCGCCCGACCCCGGACAGGGGGCAACGAGCAGTACTTC.

This clonotype was seen ten or more times. The chain carries TRBV12-3 or TRBV12-4 and TRBJ2-5; D is perhaps TRBD1 (6 bases). The CDR3 sequence is 14 residues long. The V end was cut by 2 bases, the J end by 5 bases, with 12 bases between. The CDR3 region is CASSLRGGTETQYF. The DNA for the CDR3 is TGTGCCAGCAGTTTAAGAGGGGGAACGGAGACCCAGTACTTC.

This chain links TRBV20-1 with TRBJ2-4; the match to TRBD2 covers 11 bases. The V gene end was trimmed by 6 bases and the J gene end by 6 bases; junction bases not matched to a gene: 10. CDR1 DFQATT and CDR2 SNEGSKA come from the germline V gene (reference sequence). The CDR3 runs 15 residues. Written as DNA, the CDR3 is TGCAGTGCCCCGAAGGGTACTAGCGGGGGAAACATTCAGTACTTC. Translating gives CSAPKGTSGGNIQYF.

This clonotype was recorded many times. CDR3 DNA: TGTGCCAGCAGTGAAGCCCCCCTGGGCAGGCAGCGGGGGGGCACAGATACGCAGTATTTT. Its protein product is CASSEAPLGRQRGGTDTQYF. The V call is TRBV2, the J call TRBJ2-3; TRBD2 matches at 9 bases. Per germline, CDR1 SNHLY and CDR2 FYNNEI. Trimming removed 0 bases from V and 1 base from J; junction bases left unmatched: 14. This CDR3 region has 20 residues. Based on the CDR3 plus reference TRBV2 and TRBJ2-3, the full variable domain is EPEVTQTPSHQVTQMGQEVILRCVPISNHLYFYWYRQILGQKVEFLVSFYNNEISEKSEIFDDQFSVERPDGSNFTLKIRSTKLEDSAMYFCASSEAPLGRQRGGTDTQYFGPGTRLTVL.

There are a few counts of this clonotype. This chain uses TRBV28 with TRBJ2-3, with 9 bases matching TRBD1. There are 14 residues in the CDR3. Trimming took 4 bases from V and 4 from J; bases not matched to a gene: 3. Germline lookup yields CDR1 MDHEN and CDR2 SYDVKM. CDR3 sequence reads: CASSSGQGPDTQYF. CDR3 DNA: TGTGCCAGCAGTTCAGGACAGGGGCCAGATACGCAGTATTTT.

This clonotype has ten or more counts. This chain joins TRBV7-8 and TRBJ1-1, with D possibly TRBD1 on 5 matching bases. In germline, CDR1 is SGHVS, CDR2 FQNEAQ. This CDR3 is 14 amino acids long. Trimming removed 5 bases from V and 4 bases from J, with 14 bases in between. CDR3 protein: CASSPRGAGTEAFF. CDR3 DNA sequence: TGTGCCAGCAGCCCAAGAGGGGCAGGCACTGAAGCTTTCTTT.

This clonotype was found a few times. V and J are TRBV7-2 and TRBJ1-1; no firm D call. CDR1 SGHTA and CDR2 FQGNSA come from the germline V gene. The CDR3 runs 13 residues. Trimming stripped 7 bases from V and 0 bases from J, with 9 bases between. The chain's CDR3 is CASTPAMNTEAFF. CDR3 bases: TGTGCCAGCACCCCAGCTATGAACACTGAAGCTTTCTTT.

The V gene is TRBV5-1, the J gene TRBJ1-5; D is perhaps TRBD1 (5 bases). The CDR3 loop spans 15 amino acids. V lost 4 bases, J lost 2 bases, and 13 bases lay in between. Germline CDR1 is SGHRS and CDR2 is YFSETQ. The CDR3 DNA sequence: TGCGCCAGCAGCGGGGAGGGGCAGGGCAATCAGCCCCAGCATTTT. Translated: CASSGEGQGNQPQHF.

CDR3 nucleotides: TGTGCCAGCAGTACCTCGACCCTAGCCAAAAACATTCAGTACTTC. It specifies CASSTSTLAKNIQYF. The chain joins TRBV6-1 to TRBJ2-4; D gene unclear. This CDR3 contains 15 residues. Germline V gives CDR1 MNHNS, CDR2 SASEGT. V dropped 5 bases and J dropped 0 bases, with 11 bases sitting between them.

There are many counts of this clonotype. J is TRBJ1-5 and V is TRBV12-3 or TRBV12-4; 8 bases are a match to TRBD1. This CDR3 region has 13 residues. Germline trimming cut 10 bases from V and 4 bases from J; bases unmatched to any gene: 6. CDR3 sequence: CAITDRANQPQHF. CDR3 nucleotides: TGTGCCATTACGGACAGGGCAAATCAGCCCCAGCATTTT.

This clonotype has at least ten counts. This chain links TRBV2 with TRBJ2-1; a weak D match, TRBD1 (5 bases). Germline CDR1 is SNHLY and CDR2 is FYNNEI. V lost 1 base and J 6 bases, leaving 7 bases between the germline ends. This CDR3 is 13 amino acids long. CDR3 protein: CASSEVRGNEQFF. The CDR3 DNA reads TGTGCCAGCAGTGAAGTAAGGGGCAATGAGCAGTTCTTC.

J is TRBJ2-3 and V is TRBV6-2 or TRBV6-3, with 7 bases lining up with TRBD2. Germline CDR1 reads MNHEY; CDR2 reads SVGEGT. V lost 4 bases, J lost 1 base, and 11 bases stayed unmatched. The CDR3 is 17 residues long. This CDR3 is CASSSATLGGGTDTQYF. DNA for the CDR3: TGTGCCAGCAGTTCTGCGACCCTTGGGGGGGGCACAGATACGCAGTATTTT.

This sequence joins TRBV9 and TRBJ2-7; either TRBD1 or TRBD2 may fit D (5 bases each). The germline V gene encodes CDR1 SGDLS and CDR2 YYNGEE. This CDR3 comprises 15 residues. With 2 bases removed from V and 5 bases from J, the gap between germline ends came to 17 bases. The CDR3 loop reads CASSVGDPSNHEQYF. Written as DNA, the CDR3 is TGTGCCAGCAGCGTGGGGGACCCGTCTAACCACGAGCAGTACTTC.

CDR3 protein: CASTQGDQPQHF. The CDR3 DNA reads TGTGCCAGCACCCAGGGTGATCAGCCCCAGCATTTT. The gene calls are TRBV6-2 or TRBV6-3 and TRBJ1-5; a possible D gene is TRBD1 (5 bases). The V gene lost 7 bases and the J gene lost 5 bases, with 9 bases spanning the gap. The CDR3 spans 12 residues. Germline loops: CDR1 MNHEY, CDR2 SVGEGT.

V usage is TRBV30 and J usage is TRBJ2-2; 11 nucleotides align to TRBD2. The CDR3 totals 14 residues. Trimming cost V 2 bases and J 6 bases; bases outside gene matches: 2. CDR1 GTSNPN and CDR2 SVGIG come from the germline V gene (reference sequence). CDR3 sequence reads: CAWSLLAGAGELFF. DNA for the CDR3: TGTGCCTGGAGTCTACTAGCGGGAGCCGGGGAGCTGTTTTTT. Together with reference TRBV30 and TRBJ2-2, the CDR3 gives the full variable domain: SQTIHQWPATLVQPVGSPLSLECTVEGTSNPNLYWYRQAAGRGLQLLFYSVGIGQISSEVPQNLSASRPQDRQFILSSKKLLLSDSGFYLCAWSLLAGAGELFFGEGSRLTVL.

This clonotype was counted a few times. The CDR3 sequence is CASSAVLAGVYEQFF. CDR3 coding DNA: TGCGCCAGCAGTGCGGTTCTAGCGGGAGTCTATGAGCAGTTCTTC. V and J are TRBV10-1 and TRBJ2-1, with 10 bases lining up with TRBD2. The CDR3 is 15 amino acids. Germline V gene lookup returns CDR1 WNHNN and CDR2 SYGVQD (reference sequence). V lost 4 bases to trimming and J lost 8 bases; unmatched junction nucleotides: 8.

V is TRBV9 and J is TRBJ2-1; 9 bases fit TRBD2. Germline V gives CDR1 SGDLS, CDR2 YYNGEE. This CDR3 comprises 17 residues. The V and J ends lost 4 bases and 4 bases, in that order; junction bases with no gene match: 12. CDR3 amino acids: CASSSQRSGGQYNEQFF. The CDR3 nucleotides are TGTGCCAGCAGCTCCCAACGTAGCGGGGGTCAGTACAATGAGCAGTTCTTC.

This clonotype was picked up a small number of times. The chain couples TRBV20-1 to TRBJ2-1; TRBD2 matches at 8 bases. This CDR3 has 13 residues. CDR1 and CDR2 from the germline V gene are DFQATT and SNEGSKA (reference sequence). V was pared by 5 bases and J by 4 bases, with 4 bases of the junction left unmatched. CDR3 coding DNA: TGCAGTGCTGGCTCGGGAGGGTACAATGAGCAGTTCTTC. Its translation: CSAGSGGYNEQFF.

This clonotype appeared many times. The chain has TRBV6-2 or TRBV6-3 and TRBJ1-5; no definite D call. The CDR3 sequence is 14 residues long. The germline CDR1 and CDR2 sequences are MNHEY and SVGEGT. The germline V and J ends were trimmed by 5 bases and 4 bases, with 12 bases remaining between them. For the CDR3, the DNA is TGTGCCAGCAGTGGGCAGGAGAAGAATCAGCCCCAGCATTTT. Its protein product is CASSGQEKNQPQHF.

The genes are TRBV5-1 and TRBJ2-1; D is uncertain. Germline CDR1 is SGHRS and CDR2 is YFSETQ. Trimming stripped 0 bases from V and 2 bases from J, with 12 bases between. The CDR3 totals 16 residues. The CDR3 loop reads CASSLEGTRAYNEQFF. The CDR3 nucleotides read TGCGCCAGCAGCTTGGAGGGTACCCGAGCCTACAATGAGCAGTTCTTC.

This clonotype was observed at least ten times. The chain combines TRBV11-3 with TRBJ2-5; the D gene is possibly TRBD1 (6 bases). The CDR3 runs 15 residues. Trimming removed 5 bases at V and 5 bases at J, with 18 bases between. CDR1 SGHNT and CDR2 YENEEA come from the germline V gene. CDR3 sequence reads: CASSLSGVAGETQYF. CDR3 bases: TGTGCCAGCAGCCTCTCAGGGGTAGCTGGGGAGACCCAGTACTTC.

This clonotype has at least ten counts. The gene calls are TRBV30 and TRBJ1-1, with D unresolved. Germline lookup yields CDR1 GTSNPN and CDR2 SVGIG (reference sequence). CDR3 length equals 13 residues. Trimming removed 2 bases from V and 2 bases from J, with 9 bases in between. The CDR3 loop reads CAWSLPGNTEAFF. DNA for the CDR3: TGTGCCTGGAGTCTCCCTGGCAACACTGAAGCTTTCTTT.

This chain uses TRBV6-2 or TRBV6-3 with TRBJ1-5; no definite D call. V lost 2 bases to trimming and J lost 5 bases, with 7 bases between them. CDR1 MNHEY and CDR2 SVGEGT come from the germline V gene. The CDR3 is 13 residues long. CDR3 coding DNA: TGTGCCAGCAGTTACGGCTCCGATCAGCCCCAGCATTTT. This encodes CASSYGSDQPQHF.